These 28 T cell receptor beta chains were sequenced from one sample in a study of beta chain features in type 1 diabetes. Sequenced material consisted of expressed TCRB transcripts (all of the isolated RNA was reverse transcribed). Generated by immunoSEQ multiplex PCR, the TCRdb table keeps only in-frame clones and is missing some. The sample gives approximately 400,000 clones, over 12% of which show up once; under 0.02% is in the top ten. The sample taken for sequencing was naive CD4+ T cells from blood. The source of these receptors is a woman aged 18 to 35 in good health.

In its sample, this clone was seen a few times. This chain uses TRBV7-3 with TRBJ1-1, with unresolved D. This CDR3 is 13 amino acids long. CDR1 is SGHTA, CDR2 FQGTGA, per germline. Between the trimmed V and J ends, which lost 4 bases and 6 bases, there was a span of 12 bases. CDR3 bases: TGTGCCAGCAGCTCTATGTCGGTTCCTGAAGCTTTCTTT. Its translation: CASSSMSVPEAFF.

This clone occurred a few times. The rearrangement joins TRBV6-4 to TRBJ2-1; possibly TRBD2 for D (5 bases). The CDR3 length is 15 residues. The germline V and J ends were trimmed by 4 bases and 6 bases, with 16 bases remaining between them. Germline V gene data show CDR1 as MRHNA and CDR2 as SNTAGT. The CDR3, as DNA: TGTGCCAGCAGTGTTACTAGAGGTCTTTCCAATGAGCAGTTCTTC. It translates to CASSVTRGLSNEQFF.

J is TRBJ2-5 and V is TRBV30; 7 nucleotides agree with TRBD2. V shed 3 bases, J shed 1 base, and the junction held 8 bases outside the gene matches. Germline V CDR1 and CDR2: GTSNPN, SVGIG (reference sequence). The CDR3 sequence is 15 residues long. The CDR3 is CAWSLGVAGQETQYF. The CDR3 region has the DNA TGTGCCTGGAGCCTGGGAGTAGCGGGCCAAGAGACCCAGTACTTC.

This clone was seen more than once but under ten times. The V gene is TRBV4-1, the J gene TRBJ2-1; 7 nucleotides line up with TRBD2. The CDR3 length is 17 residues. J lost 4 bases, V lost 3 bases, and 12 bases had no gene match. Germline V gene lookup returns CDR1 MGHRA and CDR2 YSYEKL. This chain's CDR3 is CASSHPMGAGWYNEQFF. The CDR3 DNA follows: TGCGCCAGCAGCCACCCCATGGGAGCGGGATGGTACAATGAGCAGTTCTTC.

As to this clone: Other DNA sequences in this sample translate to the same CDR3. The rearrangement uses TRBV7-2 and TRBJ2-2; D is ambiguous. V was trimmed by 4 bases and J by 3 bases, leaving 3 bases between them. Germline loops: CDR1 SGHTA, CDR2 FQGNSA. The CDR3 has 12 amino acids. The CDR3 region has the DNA TGTGCCAGCAGCTCCTACACCGGGGAGCTGTTTTTT. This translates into CASSSYTGELFF.

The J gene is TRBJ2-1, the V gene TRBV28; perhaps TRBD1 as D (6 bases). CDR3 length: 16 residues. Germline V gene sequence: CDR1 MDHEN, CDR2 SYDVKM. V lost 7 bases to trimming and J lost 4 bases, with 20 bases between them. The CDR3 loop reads CASNPAPGTKYNEQFF. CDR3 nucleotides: TGTGCCAGCAATCCCGCTCCTGGGACAAAATACAATGAGCAGTTCTTC.

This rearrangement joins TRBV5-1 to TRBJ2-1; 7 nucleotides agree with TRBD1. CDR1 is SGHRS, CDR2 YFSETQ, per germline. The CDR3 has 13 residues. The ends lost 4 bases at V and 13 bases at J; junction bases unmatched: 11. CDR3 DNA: TGCGCCAGCAGCACAGACTACAGGGGAGCTCAGTTCTTC. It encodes CASSTDYRGAQFF.

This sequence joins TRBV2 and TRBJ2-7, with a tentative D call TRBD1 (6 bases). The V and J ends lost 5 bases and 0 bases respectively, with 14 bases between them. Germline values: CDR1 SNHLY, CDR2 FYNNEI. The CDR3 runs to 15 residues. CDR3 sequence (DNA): TGTGCCAGCAGTACAGGGTCTTCAAGCTCCTACGAGCAGTACTTC. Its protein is CASSTGSSSSYEQYF.

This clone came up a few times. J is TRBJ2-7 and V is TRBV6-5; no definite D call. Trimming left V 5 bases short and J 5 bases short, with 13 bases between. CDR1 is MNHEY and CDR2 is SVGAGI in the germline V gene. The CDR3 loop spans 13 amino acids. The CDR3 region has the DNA TGTGCCAGCAGTGAAACTCGCGTGGACGAGCAGTACTTC. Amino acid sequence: CASSETRVDEQYF.

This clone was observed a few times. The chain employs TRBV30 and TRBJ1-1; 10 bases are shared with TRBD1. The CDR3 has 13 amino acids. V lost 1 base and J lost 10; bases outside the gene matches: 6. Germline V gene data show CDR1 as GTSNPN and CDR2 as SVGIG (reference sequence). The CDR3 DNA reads TGTGCCTGGAGTGGACGGGACAGGGGTAGAGCTTTCTTT. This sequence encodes CAWSGRDRGRAFF. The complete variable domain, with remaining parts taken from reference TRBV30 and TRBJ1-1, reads SQTIHQWPATLVQPVGSPLSLECTVEGTSNPNLYWYRQAAGRGLQLLFYSVGIGQISSEVPQNLSASRPQDRQFILSSKKLLLSDSGFYLCAWSGRDRGRAFFGQGTRLTVV.

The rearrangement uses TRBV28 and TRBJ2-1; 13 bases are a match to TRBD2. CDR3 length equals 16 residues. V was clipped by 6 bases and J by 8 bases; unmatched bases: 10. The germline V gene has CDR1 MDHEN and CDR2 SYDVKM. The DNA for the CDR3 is TGTGCCAGCAGACCCGGGGGGACTAGCGGGACCCATGAGCAGTTCTTC. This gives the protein CASRPGGTSGTHEQFF.

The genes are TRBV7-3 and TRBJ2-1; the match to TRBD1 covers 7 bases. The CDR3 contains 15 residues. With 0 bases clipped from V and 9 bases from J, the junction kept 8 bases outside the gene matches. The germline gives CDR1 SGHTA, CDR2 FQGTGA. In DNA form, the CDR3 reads TGTGCCAGCAGCTTAACGACAGGGATCCGAGCTGAGCAGTTCTTC. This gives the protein CASSLTTGIRAEQFF.

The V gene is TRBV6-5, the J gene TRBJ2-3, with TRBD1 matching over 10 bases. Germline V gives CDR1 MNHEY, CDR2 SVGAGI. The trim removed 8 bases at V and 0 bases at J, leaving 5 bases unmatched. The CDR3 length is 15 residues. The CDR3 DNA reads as TGTGCCAGCCGAGGACAGGGGGTTAGCACAGATACGCAGTATTTT. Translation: CASRGQGVSTDTQYF.

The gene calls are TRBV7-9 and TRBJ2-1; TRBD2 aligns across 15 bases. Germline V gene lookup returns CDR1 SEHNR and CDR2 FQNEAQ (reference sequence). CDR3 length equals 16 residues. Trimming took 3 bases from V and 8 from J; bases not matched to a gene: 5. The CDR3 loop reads CASSLGLAGGSYEQFF. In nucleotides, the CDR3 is TGTGCCAGCAGCTTGGGACTAGCGGGAGGTAGCTATGAGCAGTTCTTC. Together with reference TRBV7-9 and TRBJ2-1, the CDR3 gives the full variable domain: DTGVSQNPRHKITKRGQNVTFRCDPISEHNRLYWYRQTLGQGPEFLTYFQNEAQLEKSRLLSDRFSAERPKGSFSTLEIQRTEQGDSAMYLCASSLGLAGGSYEQFFGPGTRLTVL.

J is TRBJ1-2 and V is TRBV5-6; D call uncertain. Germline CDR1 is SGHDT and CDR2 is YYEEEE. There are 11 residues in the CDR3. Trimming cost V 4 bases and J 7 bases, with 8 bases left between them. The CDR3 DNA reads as TGTGCCAGCAGCCAGCCAGGTGGCTACACCTTC. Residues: CASSQPGGYTF.

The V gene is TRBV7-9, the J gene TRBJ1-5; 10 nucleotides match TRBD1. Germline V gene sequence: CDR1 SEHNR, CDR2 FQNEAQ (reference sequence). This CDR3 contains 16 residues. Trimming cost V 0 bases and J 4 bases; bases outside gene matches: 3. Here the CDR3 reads CASSLAKGQGNQPQHF. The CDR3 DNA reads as TGTGCCAGCAGCTTAGCGAAGGGACAGGGGAATCAGCCCCAGCATTTT.

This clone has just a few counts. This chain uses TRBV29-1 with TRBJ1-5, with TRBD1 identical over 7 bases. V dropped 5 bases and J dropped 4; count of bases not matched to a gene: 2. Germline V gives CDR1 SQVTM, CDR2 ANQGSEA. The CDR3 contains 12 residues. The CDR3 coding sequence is TGCAGCGTTACACAGGGGAATCAGCCCCAGCATTTT. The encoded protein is CSVTQGNQPQHF.

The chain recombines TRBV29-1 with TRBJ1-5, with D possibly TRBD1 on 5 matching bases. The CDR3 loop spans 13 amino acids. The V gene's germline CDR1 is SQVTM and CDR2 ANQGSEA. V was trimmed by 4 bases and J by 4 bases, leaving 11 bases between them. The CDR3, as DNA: TGCAGCGTTGCTCCCAGGGTGAATCAGCCCCAGCATTTT. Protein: CSVAPRVNQPQHF.

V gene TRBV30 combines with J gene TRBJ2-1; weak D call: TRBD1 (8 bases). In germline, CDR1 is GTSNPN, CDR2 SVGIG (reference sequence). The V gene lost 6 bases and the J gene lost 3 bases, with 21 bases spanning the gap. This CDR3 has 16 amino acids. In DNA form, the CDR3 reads TGTGCCTGTACTAAAACAGGGGGGGTGGTCTACAATGAGCAGTTCTTC. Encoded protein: CACTKTGGVVYNEQFF. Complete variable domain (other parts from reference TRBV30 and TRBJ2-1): SQTIHQWPATLVQPVGSPLSLECTVEGTSNPNLYWYRQAAGRGLQLLFYSVGIGQISSEVPQNLSASRPQDRQFILSSKKLLLSDSGFYLCACTKTGGVVYNEQFFGPGTRLTVL.

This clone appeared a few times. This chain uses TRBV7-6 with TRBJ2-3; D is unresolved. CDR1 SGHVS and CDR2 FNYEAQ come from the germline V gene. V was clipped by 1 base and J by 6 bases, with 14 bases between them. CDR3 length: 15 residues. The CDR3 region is CASSLDVPRADTQYF. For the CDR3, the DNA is TGTGCCAGCAGCTTAGACGTACCCCGTGCGGATACGCAGTATTTT.

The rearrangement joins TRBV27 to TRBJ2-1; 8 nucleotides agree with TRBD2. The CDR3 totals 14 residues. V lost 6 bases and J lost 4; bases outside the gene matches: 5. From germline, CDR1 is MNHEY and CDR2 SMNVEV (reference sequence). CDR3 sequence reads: CASRAGRAYNEQFF. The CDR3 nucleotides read TGTGCCAGCAGAGCCGGGAGGGCATACAATGAGCAGTTCTTC.

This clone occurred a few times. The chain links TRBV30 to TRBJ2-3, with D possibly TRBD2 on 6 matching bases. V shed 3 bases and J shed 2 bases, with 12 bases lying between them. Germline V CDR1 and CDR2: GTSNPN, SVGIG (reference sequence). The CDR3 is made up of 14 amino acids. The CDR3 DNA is TGTGCCTGGAGACAAGGCGGGATCACAGATACGCAGTATTTT. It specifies CAWRQGGITDTQYF.

The CDR3 DNA reads TGTGCCAGCACCCCCGGACAGGGGAGTTTGAGTACTGAAGCTTTCTTT. Translating gives CASTPGQGSLSTEAFF. The chain is built from TRBV7-9 and TRBJ1-1, with 9 bases aligning to TRBD1. The CDR3 has 16 amino acids. V shed 7 bases, J shed 5 bases, and the junction held 14 bases outside the gene matches. Germline V lookup: CDR1 SEHNR, CDR2 FQNEAQ (reference sequence).

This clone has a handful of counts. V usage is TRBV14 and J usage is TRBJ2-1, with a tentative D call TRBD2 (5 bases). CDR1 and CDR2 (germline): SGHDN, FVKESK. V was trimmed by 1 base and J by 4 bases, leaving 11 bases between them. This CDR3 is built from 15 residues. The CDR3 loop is CASSQAGFRYNEQFF. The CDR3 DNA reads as TGTGCCAGCAGCCAAGCGGGGTTTCGGTACAATGAGCAGTTCTTC.

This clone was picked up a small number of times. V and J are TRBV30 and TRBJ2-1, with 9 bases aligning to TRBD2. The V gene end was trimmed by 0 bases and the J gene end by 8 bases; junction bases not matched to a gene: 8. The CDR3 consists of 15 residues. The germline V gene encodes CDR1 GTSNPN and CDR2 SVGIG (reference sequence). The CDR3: CAWSVGTSLTDEQFF. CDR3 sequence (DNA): TGTGCCTGGAGTGTAGGGACTAGCCTCACGGATGAGCAGTTCTTC.

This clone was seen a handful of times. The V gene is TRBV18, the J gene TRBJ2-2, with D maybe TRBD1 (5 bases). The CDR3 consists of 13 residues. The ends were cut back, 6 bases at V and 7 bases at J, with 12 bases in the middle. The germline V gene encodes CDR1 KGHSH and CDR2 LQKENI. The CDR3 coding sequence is TGTGCCAGCTCTCCGACAGAAAGCGGGGAGCTGTTTTTT. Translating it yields CASSPTESGELFF.

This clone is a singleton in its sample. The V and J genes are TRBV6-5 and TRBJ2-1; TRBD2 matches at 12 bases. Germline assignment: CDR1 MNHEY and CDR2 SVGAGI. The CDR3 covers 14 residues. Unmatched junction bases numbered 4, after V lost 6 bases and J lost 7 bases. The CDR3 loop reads CASRLAGGRNEQFF. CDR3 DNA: TGTGCCAGCAGACTAGCGGGAGGAAGGAATGAGCAGTTCTTC.

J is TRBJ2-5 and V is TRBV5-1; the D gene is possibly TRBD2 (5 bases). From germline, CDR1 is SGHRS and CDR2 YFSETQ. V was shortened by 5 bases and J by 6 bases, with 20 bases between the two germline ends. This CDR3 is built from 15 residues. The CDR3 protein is CASRKDGGSQKTQYF. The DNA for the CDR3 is TGCGCCAGCAGAAAGGACGGAGGATCCCAGAAGACCCAGTACTTC.